This T cell receptor beta chain originates from a study of T-cell memory formation after mild COVID-19. TCRdb re-derived calls from the 5' RACE reads in MiXCR, one entry per CDR3 protein. Of about 140,000 distinct CDR3 sequences listed, less than 25% are singletons. Study-level results: Among clones peaking at day 37 in the second wave, SARS-CoV-2 specificity remained unconfirmed.

This clonotype was detected only a few times. Antigen unknown. V was clipped by 5 bases and J by 4 bases, with 10 bases between them. Germline V lookup: CDR1 DFQATT, CDR2 SNEGSKA (reference sequence). CDR3 length equals 12 residues. The chain is built from TRBV20-1 and TRBJ2-3; D is undetermined. Sequenced input: PBMCs or a T cell subset sorted from them (not recorded which). This TCR came from an adult woman who had mild COVID-19 (a few samples of this study predate the infection). Cell type and time point are not known. The CDR3 DNA reads as TGCAGTGCTCCGGGCCGGGCAGATACGCAGTATTTT. Translated: CSAPGRADTQYF.